This is a list of T cell receptor beta chains from one sample in a study of T cell responses to AZD1222 COVID-19 vaccine. The assay was immunoSEQ multiplex PCR, and TCRdb's table has in-frame clones only and misses some. This sample has 70,000 to 95,000 clones, with around nine tenths found just once. The sample in question was peripheral blood, obtained 28 days after the second AZD1222 dose. All receptors derive from an adult who received the AZD1222 COVID-19 vaccine. The CDR3 runs from the conserved cysteine through the conserved F or W. The D gene is left open where the match is weak. Only some rows state a clone size, as once, few, many or a class for expanded clones.

cdr3_nt cdr3_aa d_call v_call clone_size j_call
TGTGCCAGCAGCTTATCCGGGGGAATCACTGAAGCTTTCTTT CASSLSGGITEAFF - TRBV7-2 - TRBJ1-1
TGTGCCAGTAGTACCCAACCTAGATCCTACAATGAGCAGTTCTTC CASSTQPRSYNEQFF - TRBV19 once TRBJ2-1
TGTGCCAGCAGCTTAGGTCGGGCCAGGGGAGGCTACGAGCAGTACTTC CASSLGRARGGYEQYF - TRBV7-2 - TRBJ2-7
TGTGCCAGCAGTTACTCCGACGCCCGAACTGAAGCTTTCTTT CASSYSDARTEAFF - TRBV6-5 - TRBJ1-1
TGTGCCTCCAGCCCCTCTGGAAACACCATATATTTT CASSPSGNTIYF - TRBV25-1 - TRBJ1-3
TGCAGTGCTAGTCGGGGGGTTGAAGGGTATGGCTACACCTTC CSASRGVEGYGYTF - TRBV20-1 - TRBJ1-2
TGTGCCAGCAGCTTAGCGGTTCGACGCTCAACTAATGAAAAACTGTTTTTT CASSLAVRRSTNEKLFF - TRBV7-6 - TRBJ1-4
TGTGCCAGCAAAGGAATAGGGAGAGATCAGCCCCAGCATTTT CASKGIGRDQPQHF - TRBV6-5 - TRBJ1-5
TGTGCCAGCAGCCTCGGACAGGGGGCTTACTATGGCTACACCTTC CASSLGQGAYYGYTF TRBD1 TRBV6-5 - TRBJ1-2
TGTGCCAGCAGCTCCAGACAGGCAGTCGCCACGGAAGCTTTCTTT CASSSRQAVATEAFF - TRBV7-2 - TRBJ1-1
TGTGCCAGCAGACCAAATGACAGGGGCCTCTACGAGCAGTACTTC CASRPNDRGLYEQYF TRBD1 TRBV6-5 - TRBJ2-7
TGTCGAAGCAGGCGGGAGAGTTACGAGCAGTACTTC CRSRRESYEQYF TRBD2 TRBV2 - TRBJ2-7
TGTGCCTGGAGTGTACTTGCGGGAGACACCGGGGAGCTGTTTTTT CAWSVLAGDTGELFF TRBD2 TRBV30 - TRBJ2-2